The rows below give T cell receptor beta chains drawn from one sample of a study of T cells in Graves' hyperthyroidism and ophthalmopathy. TCRdb itself ran the multiplex PCR reads through MiXCR, one entry per CDR3 protein. The table shows about 700,000 distinct CDR3 sequences, with approximately 14% occurring only once. The sequenced sample was blood. These receptors were obtained from a woman aged 18-29 years with Graves' hyperthyroidism. The conserved cysteine and the conserved F or W are not part of the CDR3 here.

v_call: TRBV20-1; j_call: TRBJ2-5; cdr3_aa: SARDRAGGWETQY
v_call: TRBV19; j_call: TRBJ2-7; cdr3_aa: ASSRLAGDYEQY
v_call: TRBV7-2; j_call: TRBJ2-1; cdr3_aa: ASSLARGAYNEQF
v_call: TRBV3-1; j_call: TRBJ1-5; cdr3_aa: ASSQNRANQPQH
v_call: TRBV5-1; j_call: TRBJ2-3; cdr3_aa: ASSLAQGVDTQY
v_call: TRBV20-1; j_call: TRBJ1-3; cdr3_aa: SAPGGGFSGNTIY
v_call: TRBV28; j_call: TRBJ2-1; cdr3_aa: ASSLSGREQF
v_call: TRBV30; j_call: TRBJ1-1; cdr3_aa: AWSQGLFTEAF
v_call: TRBV5-6; j_call: TRBJ1-5; cdr3_aa: ASSLGDRDRGTGDNQPQH
v_call: TRBV6-2/TRBV6-3; j_call: TRBJ2-3; cdr3_aa: ASSDPGDTQY
v_call: TRBV14; j_call: TRBJ2-5; cdr3_aa: ASAGETQY
v_call: TRBV11-1; j_call: TRBJ2-1; cdr3_aa: ASSSWTAPYNEQF
v_call: TRBV28; j_call: TRBJ2-7; cdr3_aa: ASSFHSSEGNEQY
v_call: TRBV7-9; j_call: TRBJ2-5; cdr3_aa: ASSPSPGQGYQETQY
v_call: TRBV30; j_call: TRBJ2-7; cdr3_aa: AWSVMGRDEQY
v_call: TRBV7-9; j_call: TRBJ2-1; cdr3_aa: ASSDLAVSYNEQF
v_call: TRBV6-2/TRBV6-3; j_call: TRBJ1-1; cdr3_aa: ASRSSIRGLNTEAF
v_call: TRBV18; j_call: TRBJ2-3; cdr3_aa: ASSPPGYDTQY
v_call: TRBV18; j_call: TRBJ2-1; cdr3_aa: ASSPKSGTGPYNEQF
v_call: TRBV27; j_call: TRBJ2-1; cdr3_aa: ASSQPPGRRGGSYNEQF
v_call: TRBV29-1; j_call: TRBJ2-1; cdr3_aa: SVEDLRGTYNEQF
v_call: TRBV6-2/TRBV6-3; j_call: TRBJ2-1; cdr3_aa: ASSRISYNEQF
v_call: TRBV28; j_call: TRBJ1-1; cdr3_aa: ASSPPREAF
v_call: TRBV9; j_call: TRBJ2-1; cdr3_aa: ASSVSSGGYNEQF
v_call: TRBV6-1; j_call: TRBJ2-3; cdr3_aa: ASLLRDTQY
v_call: TRBV18; j_call: TRBJ1-4; cdr3_aa: ASSPRREEEKLF
v_call: TRBV20-1; j_call: TRBJ2-5; cdr3_aa: SAPPDRRVQETQY
v_call: TRBV19; j_call: TRBJ1-5; cdr3_aa: ASKVGGLQPQH
v_call: TRBV7-9; j_call: TRBJ2-1; cdr3_aa: ASSLVGSRRVL
v_call: TRBV5-1; j_call: TRBJ2-2; cdr3_aa: ASRPLVSGELF
v_call: TRBV28; j_call: TRBJ1-1; cdr3_aa: ASSLLSAEAF